A single sample is the source of the 9 T cell receptor beta chains below, sequenced in a study of blood T cell repertoires in COVID-19. Clones were sequenced by immunoSEQ multiplex PCR, and TCRdb holds only the in-frame ones, with some missing. The data show about 210,000 clones, about 80% seen once. What was sequenced was peripheral blood. Receptors were obtained from a woman in her forties with active or convalescent COVID-19.

This rearrangement joins TRBV7-8 to TRBJ2-7; 7 positions match TRBD2. The V gene's germline CDR1 is SGHVS and CDR2 FQNEAQ. Losses at the gene ends were 5 bases for V and 3 bases for J; bases not matched to a gene: 16. The CDR3 covers 17 residues. The CDR3 reads CASSPPGWDYKGYEQYF. The CDR3 region has the DNA TGTGCCAGCAGCCCCCCGGGGTGGGACTACAAAGGCTACGAGCAGTACTTC.

V and J are TRBV27 and TRBJ1-5; TRBD1 is a possible D gene (6 bases). The V gene lost 10 bases and the J gene lost 5 bases, with 12 bases spanning the gap. The CDR3 runs to 12 residues. Germline V gene data show CDR1 as MNHEY and CDR2 as SMNVEV (reference sequence). CDR3 loop: CAIGAGDQPQHF. The CDR3 nucleotides read TGTGCCATCGGGGCAGGGGATCAGCCCCAGCATTTT.

V gene TRBV7-8 combines with J gene TRBJ2-5; TRBD2 aligns across 7 bases. The V gene end was trimmed by 1 base and the J gene end by 5 bases; junction bases not matched to a gene: 4. The CDR3 is 14 amino acids. Germline loops: CDR1 SGHVS, CDR2 FQNEAQ. The CDR3 here is CASSLGLAKETQYF. CDR3 nucleotides: TGTGCCAGCAGCTTAGGACTAGCAAAGGAGACCCAGTACTTC.

This rearrangement joins TRBV30 to TRBJ1-1; maybe TRBD1 (6 bases). Trimming took 0 bases from V and 6 from J, leaving 14 bases between them. In germline, CDR1 is GTSNPN, CDR2 SVGIG (reference sequence). The CDR3 has 14 residues. The CDR3, as DNA: TGTGCCTGGAGTGTAGGGGGGGGCTTCGCTGAAGCTTTCTTT. It specifies CAWSVGGGFAEAFF.

The CDR3 spells CASSPPRLAGPLTYEQYF. The CDR3 bases are TGTGCCAGCTCACCACCCCGGCTAGCGGGGCCTCTCACCTACGAGCAGTACTTC. The gene calls are TRBV18 and TRBJ2-7, with 9 bases identical to TRBD2. Germline V lookup: CDR1 KGHSH, CDR2 LQKENI. CDR3 length equals 18 residues. V was clipped by 0 bases and J by 2 bases; unmatched bases: 11. The full variable domain, with the rest looked up from reference TRBV18 and TRBJ2-7, is NAGVMQNPRHLVRRRGQEARLRCSPMKGHSHVYWYRQLPEEGLKFMVYLQKENIIDESGMPKERFSAEFPKEGPSILRIQQVVRGDSAAYFCASSPPRLAGPLTYEQYFGPGTRLTVT.

Notes on this clone: Within the sample, other DNA sequences also encode this same CDR3. This rearrangement joins TRBV19 to TRBJ2-7, with 7 bases matching TRBD1. The germline V gene has CDR1 LNHDA and CDR2 SQIVND (reference sequence). Trimming took 1 base from V and 1 from J; bases not matched to a gene: 1. This CDR3 region has 14 residues. The CDR3 DNA reads as TGTGCCAGTAGTATAGGGACAGGTTCCTACGAGCAGTACTTC. Its protein product is CASSIGTGSYEQYF.

V and J are TRBV7-2 and TRBJ1-6; 7 bases match TRBD1. Germline CDR1 reads SGHTA; CDR2 reads FQGNSA. CDR3 length: 16 amino acids. J was trimmed by 5 bases and V by 3 bases; bases with no gene match: 7. CDR3 DNA: TGTGCCAGCAGCTTCTACAGGGGAAGGAATAATTCACCCCTCCACTTT. Encoded protein: CASSFYRGRNNSPLHF.

Only one count was recorded for this clone. The chain joins TRBV7-9 to TRBJ2-1; 9 bases match TRBD2. The CDR3 has 15 amino acids. The V and J ends lost 2 bases and 9 bases, in that order; junction bases with no gene match: 8. CDR1 is SEHNR, CDR2 FQNEAQ, per germline (reference sequence). The DNA for the CDR3 is TGTGCCAGCAGCTTAAGGGGACTAGCAAGCGCTGAGCAGTTCTTC. Protein: CASSLRGLASAEQFF.

The V gene is TRBV19, the J gene TRBJ2-7; weak D call: TRBD1 (5 bases). The germline gives CDR1 LNHDA, CDR2 SQIVND (reference sequence). The CDR3 loop spans 14 amino acids. The V gene lost 5 bases and the J gene lost 1 base, with 12 bases spanning the gap. CDR3 region: CASSPSQGSYEQYF. The CDR3 DNA reads as TGTGCCAGTAGTCCCTCTCAGGGTTCCTACGAGCAGTACTTC.